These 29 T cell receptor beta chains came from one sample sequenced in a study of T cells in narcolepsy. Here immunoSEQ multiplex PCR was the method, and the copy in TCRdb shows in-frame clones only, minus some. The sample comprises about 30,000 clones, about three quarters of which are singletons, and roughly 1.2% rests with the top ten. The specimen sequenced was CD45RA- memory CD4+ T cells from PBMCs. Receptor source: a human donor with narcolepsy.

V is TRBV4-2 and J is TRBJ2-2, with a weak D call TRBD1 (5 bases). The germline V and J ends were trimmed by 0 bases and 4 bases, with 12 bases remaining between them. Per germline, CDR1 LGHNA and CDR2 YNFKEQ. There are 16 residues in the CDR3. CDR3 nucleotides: TGTGCCAGCAGCCAAGATCAGGCGGACATCACCGGGGAGCTGTTTTTT. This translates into CASSQDQADITGELFF.

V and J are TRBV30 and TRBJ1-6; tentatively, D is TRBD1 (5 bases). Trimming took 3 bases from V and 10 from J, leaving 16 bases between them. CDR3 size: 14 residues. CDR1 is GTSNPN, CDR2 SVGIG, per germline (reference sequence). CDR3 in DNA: TGTGCCTGGAGCACCACTCCAGGGCTATCACCCCTCCACTTT. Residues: CAWSTTPGLSPLHF.

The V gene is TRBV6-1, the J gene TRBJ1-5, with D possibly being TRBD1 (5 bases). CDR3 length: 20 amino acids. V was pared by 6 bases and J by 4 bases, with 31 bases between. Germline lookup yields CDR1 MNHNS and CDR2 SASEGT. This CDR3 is CASRETSAGGYGPPNQPQHF. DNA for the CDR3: TGTGCCAGCAGAGAAACCTCCGCTGGGGGATACGGCCCTCCTAATCAGCCCCAGCATTTT.

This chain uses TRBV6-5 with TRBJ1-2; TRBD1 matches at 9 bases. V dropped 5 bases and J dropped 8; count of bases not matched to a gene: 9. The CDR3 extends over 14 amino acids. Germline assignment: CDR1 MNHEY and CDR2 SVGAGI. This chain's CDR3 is CASSPHRGLGGYTF. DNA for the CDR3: TGTGCCAGCAGTCCCCACAGGGGGCTTGGGGGCTACACCTTC.

The CDR3 protein is CASSYDGLDSYEQYF. CDR3 bases: TGCGCCAGCAGCTACGACGGACTGGACTCCTACGAGCAGTACTTC. The chain employs TRBV5-1 and TRBJ2-7, with a tentative D call TRBD2 (5 bases). The V end was cut by 3 bases, the J end by 0 bases, with 13 bases between. CDR1 SGHRS and CDR2 YFSETQ come from the germline V gene. This CDR3 region has 15 residues.

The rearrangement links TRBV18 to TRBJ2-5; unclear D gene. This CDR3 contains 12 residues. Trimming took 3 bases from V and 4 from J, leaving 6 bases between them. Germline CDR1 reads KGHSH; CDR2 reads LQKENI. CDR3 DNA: TGTGCCAGCTCACCTTCGGGAGAGACCCAGTACTTC. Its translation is CASSPSGETQYF.

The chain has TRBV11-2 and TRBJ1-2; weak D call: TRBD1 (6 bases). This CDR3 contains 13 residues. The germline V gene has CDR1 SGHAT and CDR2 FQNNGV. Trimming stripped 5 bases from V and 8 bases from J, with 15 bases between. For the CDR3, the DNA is TGTGCCAGCAGCCATATCAAGGGGGGAGGCTACACCTTC. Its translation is CASSHIKGGGYTF.

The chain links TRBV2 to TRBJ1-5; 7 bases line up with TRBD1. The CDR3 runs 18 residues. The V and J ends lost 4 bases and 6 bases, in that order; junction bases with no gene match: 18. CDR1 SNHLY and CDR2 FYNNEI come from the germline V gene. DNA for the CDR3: TGTGCCAGCAGTGCTCGGGAGGGGCTCATCCAGGGGGGTCAGCCCCAGCATTTT. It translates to CASSAREGLIQGGQPQHF.

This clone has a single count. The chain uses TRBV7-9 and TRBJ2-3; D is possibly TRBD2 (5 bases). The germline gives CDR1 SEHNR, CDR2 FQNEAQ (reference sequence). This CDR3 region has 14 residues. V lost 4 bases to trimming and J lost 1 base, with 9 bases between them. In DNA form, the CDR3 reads TGTGCCAGCAGCTCCGAGAGGGGCACAGATACGCAGTATTTT. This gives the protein CASSSERGTDTQYF.

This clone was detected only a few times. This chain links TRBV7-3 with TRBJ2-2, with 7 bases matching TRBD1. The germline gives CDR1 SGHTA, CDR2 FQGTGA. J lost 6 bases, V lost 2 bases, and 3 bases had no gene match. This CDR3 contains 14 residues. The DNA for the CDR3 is TGTGCCAGCAGCTTATACCAGGGGGCCGGGGAGCTGTTTTTT. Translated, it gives CASSLYQGAGELFF.

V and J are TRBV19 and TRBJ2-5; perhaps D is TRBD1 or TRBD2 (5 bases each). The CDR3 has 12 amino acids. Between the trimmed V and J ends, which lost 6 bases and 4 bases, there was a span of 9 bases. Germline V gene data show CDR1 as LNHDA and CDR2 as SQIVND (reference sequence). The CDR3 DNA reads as TGTGCCAGTAGACAGGCGGGAGAGACCCAGTACTTC. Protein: CASRQAGETQYF.

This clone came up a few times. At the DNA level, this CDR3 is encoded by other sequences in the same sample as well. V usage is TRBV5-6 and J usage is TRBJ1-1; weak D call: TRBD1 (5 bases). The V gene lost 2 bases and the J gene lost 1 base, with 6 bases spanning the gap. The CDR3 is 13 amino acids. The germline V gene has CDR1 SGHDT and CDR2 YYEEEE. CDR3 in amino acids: CASSFGGNTEAFF. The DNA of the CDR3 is TGTGCCAGCAGCTTCGGGGGGAACACTGAAGCTTTCTTT.

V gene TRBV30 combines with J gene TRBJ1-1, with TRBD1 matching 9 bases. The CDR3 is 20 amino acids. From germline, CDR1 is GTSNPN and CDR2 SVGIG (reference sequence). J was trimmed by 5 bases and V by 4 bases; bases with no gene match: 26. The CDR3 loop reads CAWTTRDPTGGAFGRTEAFF. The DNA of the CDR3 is TGTGCCTGGACGACCCGTGACCCGACAGGGGGAGCATTTGGTAGAACTGAAGCTTTCTTT. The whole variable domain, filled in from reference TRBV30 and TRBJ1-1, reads SQTIHQWPATLVQPVGSPLSLECTVEGTSNPNLYWYRQAAGRGLQLLFYSVGIGQISSEVPQNLSASRPQDRQFILSSKKLLLSDSGFYLCAWTTRDPTGGAFGRTEAFFGQGTRLTVV.

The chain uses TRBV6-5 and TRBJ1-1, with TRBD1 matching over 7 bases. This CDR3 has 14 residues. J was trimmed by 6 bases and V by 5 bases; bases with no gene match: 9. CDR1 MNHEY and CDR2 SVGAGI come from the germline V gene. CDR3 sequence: CASSKSRQGAEAFF. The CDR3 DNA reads TGTGCCAGCAGTAAATCCCGACAGGGTGCTGAAGCTTTCTTT.

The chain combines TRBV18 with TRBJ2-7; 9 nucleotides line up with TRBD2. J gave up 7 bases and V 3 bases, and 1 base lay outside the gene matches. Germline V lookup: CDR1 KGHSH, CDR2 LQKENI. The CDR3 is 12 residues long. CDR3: CASSPGLAEQYF. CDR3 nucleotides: TGTGCCAGCTCACCGGGACTAGCAGAGCAGTACTTC.

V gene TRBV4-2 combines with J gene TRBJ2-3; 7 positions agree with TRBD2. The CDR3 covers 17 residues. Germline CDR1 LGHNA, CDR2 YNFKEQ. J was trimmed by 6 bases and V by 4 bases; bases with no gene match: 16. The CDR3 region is CASSPTNFSGWVDTQYF. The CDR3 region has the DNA TGTGCCAGCAGCCCGACGAACTTTAGCGGGTGGGTGGATACGCAGTATTTT.

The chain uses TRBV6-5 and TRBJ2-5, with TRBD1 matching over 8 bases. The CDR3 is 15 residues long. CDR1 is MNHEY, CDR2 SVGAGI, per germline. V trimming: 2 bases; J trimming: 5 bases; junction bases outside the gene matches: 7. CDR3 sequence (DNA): TGTGCCAGCAGTTACCGGACAGGGAAGAGTGAGACCCAGTACTTC. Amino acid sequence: CASSYRTGKSETQYF.

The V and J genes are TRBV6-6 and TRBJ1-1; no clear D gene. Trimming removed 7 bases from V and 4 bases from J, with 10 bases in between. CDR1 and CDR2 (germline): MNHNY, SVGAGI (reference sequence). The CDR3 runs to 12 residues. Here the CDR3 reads CASTMTGTEAFF. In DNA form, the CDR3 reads TGTGCCAGCACCATGACGGGCACTGAAGCTTTCTTT.

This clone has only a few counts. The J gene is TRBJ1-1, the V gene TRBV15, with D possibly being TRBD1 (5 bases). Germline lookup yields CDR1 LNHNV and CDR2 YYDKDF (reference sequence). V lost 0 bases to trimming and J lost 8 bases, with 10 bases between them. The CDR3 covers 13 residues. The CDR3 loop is CATSRDTGSEAFF. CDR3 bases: TGTGCCACCAGCAGAGACACAGGCTCCGAAGCTTTCTTT.

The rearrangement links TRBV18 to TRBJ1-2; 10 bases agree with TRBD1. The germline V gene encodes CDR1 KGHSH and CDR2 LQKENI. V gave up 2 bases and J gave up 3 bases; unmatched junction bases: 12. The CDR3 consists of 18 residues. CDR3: CASSPNAVGQGFDYGYTF. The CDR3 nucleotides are TGTGCCAGCTCACCAAATGCCGTGGGACAGGGGTTCGACTATGGCTACACCTTC.

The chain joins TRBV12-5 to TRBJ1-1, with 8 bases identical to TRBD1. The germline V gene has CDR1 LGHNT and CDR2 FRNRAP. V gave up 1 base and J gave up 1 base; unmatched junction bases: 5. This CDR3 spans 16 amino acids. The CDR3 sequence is CASGLGPDRANTEAFF. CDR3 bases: TGTGCTAGTGGTTTGGGGCCGGACAGGGCGAACACTGAAGCTTTCTTT. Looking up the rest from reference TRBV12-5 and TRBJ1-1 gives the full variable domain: DARVTQTPRHKVTEMGQEVTMRCQPILGHNTVFWYRQTMMQGLELLAYFRNRAPLDDSGMPKDRFSAEMPDATLATLKIQPSEPRDSAVYFCASGLGPDRANTEAFFGQGTRLTVV.

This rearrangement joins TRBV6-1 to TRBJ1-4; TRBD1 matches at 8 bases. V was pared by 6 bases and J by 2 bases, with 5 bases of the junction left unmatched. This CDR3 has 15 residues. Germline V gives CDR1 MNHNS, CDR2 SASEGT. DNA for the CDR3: TGTGCCAGCAGCCACAGGGGGACGACTAATGAAAAACTGTTTTTT. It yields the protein CASSHRGTTNEKLFF.

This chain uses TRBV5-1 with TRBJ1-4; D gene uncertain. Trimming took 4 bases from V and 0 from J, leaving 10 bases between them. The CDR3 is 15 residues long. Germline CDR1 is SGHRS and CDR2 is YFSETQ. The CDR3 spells CASSEPKPTNEKLFF. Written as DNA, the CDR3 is TGCGCCAGCAGCGAGCCGAAGCCAACTAATGAAAAACTGTTTTTT.

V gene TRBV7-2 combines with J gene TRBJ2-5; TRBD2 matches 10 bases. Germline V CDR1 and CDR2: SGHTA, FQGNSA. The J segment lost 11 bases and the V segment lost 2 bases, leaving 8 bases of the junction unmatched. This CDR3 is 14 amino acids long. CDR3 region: CASSLLLAGAEQYF. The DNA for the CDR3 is TGTGCCAGCAGCTTATTGCTAGCGGGAGCCGAACAGTACTTC.

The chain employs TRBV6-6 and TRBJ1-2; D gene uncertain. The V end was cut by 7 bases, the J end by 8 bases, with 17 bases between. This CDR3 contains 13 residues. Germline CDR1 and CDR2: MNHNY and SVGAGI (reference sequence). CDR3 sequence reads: CASTSTQVDGYTF. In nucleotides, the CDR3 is TGTGCCAGCACCTCGACCCAGGTTGACGGCTACACCTTC.

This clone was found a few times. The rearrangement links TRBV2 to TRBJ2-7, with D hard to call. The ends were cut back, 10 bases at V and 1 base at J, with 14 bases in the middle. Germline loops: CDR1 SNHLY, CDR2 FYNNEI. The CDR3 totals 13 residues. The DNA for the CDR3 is TGTGCCAACGAGCGTGTTTTATCCTACGAGCAGTACTTC. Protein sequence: CANERVLSYEQYF.

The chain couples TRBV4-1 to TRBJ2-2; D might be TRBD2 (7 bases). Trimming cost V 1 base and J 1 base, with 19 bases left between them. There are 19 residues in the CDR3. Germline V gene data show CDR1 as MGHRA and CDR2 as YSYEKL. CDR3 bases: TGCGCCAGCAGCCAAGGGGGGGGGCTGACACTTCGGAACACCGGGGAGCTGTTTTTT. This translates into CASSQGGGLTLRNTGELFF.

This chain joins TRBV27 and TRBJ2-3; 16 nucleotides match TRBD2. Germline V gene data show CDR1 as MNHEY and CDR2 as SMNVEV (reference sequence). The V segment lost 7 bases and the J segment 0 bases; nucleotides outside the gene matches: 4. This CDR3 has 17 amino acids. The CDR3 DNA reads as TGTGCCAGCAAGGGACTAGCGGGAGGGTATAGCACAGATACGCAGTATTTT. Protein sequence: CASKGLAGGYSTDTQYF.

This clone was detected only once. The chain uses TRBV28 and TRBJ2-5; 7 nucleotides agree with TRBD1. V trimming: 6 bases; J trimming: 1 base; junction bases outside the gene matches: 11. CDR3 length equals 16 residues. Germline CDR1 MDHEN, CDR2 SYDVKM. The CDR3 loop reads CASSNTLTGTQETQYF. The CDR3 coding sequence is TGTGCCAGCAGCAATACCTTGACAGGGACCCAAGAGACCCAGTACTTC.